The rows below give T cell receptor beta chains drawn from one sample of a study of cytomegalovirus exposure and HLA in healthy donors. Here immunoSEQ multiplex PCR was the method, and the copy in TCRdb shows in-frame clones only, minus some. The table records about 160,000 clones, roughly 84% of them present only once. Sequencing was done on a sample of PBMCs. These receptors all come from a man aged 25 to 40 in good health and CMV-seropositive. Each CDR3 is given with its conserved first and last residue. A D gene is named only where the DNA matches it firmly. Size values are once, few and many counts, or a class for expanded clones, and some rows have none.

CDR3 length: 15
V gene: TRBV10-3
J gene: TRBJ2-7
D gene: .
clone size: .
CDR3 DNA: TGTGCCATCAGGAGAGGACTGGATACTCCCTACGAGCAGTACTTC
CDR3 protein: CAIRRGLDTPYEQYF

CDR3 length: 14
V gene: TRBV27
J gene: TRBJ1-6
D gene: TRBD1
clone size: .
CDR3 DNA: TGTGCCAGCAGTTTAGACAGGGAAGGCTCACCCCTCCACTTT
CDR3 protein: CASSLDREGSPLHF

CDR3 length: 16
V gene: TRBV7-2
J gene: TRBJ2-7
D gene: TRBD1
clone size: few
CDR3 DNA: TGTGCCAGCAGCTTGACTGGAGGACAGGGGTCCTACGAGCAGTACTTC
CDR3 protein: CASSLTGGQGSYEQYF

CDR3 length: 11
V gene: TRBV20-1
J gene: TRBJ2-1
D gene: .
clone size: .
CDR3 DNA: TGCAGTGCGCCTTCCCAGCGGGAGCAGTTCTTC
CDR3 protein: CSAPSQREQFF

CDR3 length: 15
V gene: TRBV9
J gene: TRBJ1-3
D gene: .
clone size: .
CDR3 DNA: TGTGCCAGCAGCGTAGGACAGGACTCTGGAAACACCATATATTTT
CDR3 protein: CASSVGQDSGNTIYF

CDR3 length: 22
V gene: TRBV5-1
J gene: TRBJ1-1
D gene: TRBD1
clone size: .
CDR3 DNA: TGCGCCAGCAGCTTGGCCCGCTACGGTCATACAGGGGAAACTAGTGGAGCCACTGAAGCTTTCTTT
CDR3 protein: CASSLARYGHTGETSGATEAFF

CDR3 length: 16
V gene: TRBV7-3
J gene: TRBJ2-3
D gene: TRBD2
clone size: .
CDR3 DNA: TGTGCCAGCTCCTACAAAGCGGGGGGCGGCACAGATACGCAGTATTTT
CDR3 protein: CASSYKAGGGTDTQYF

CDR3 length: 13
V gene: TRBV7-8
J gene: TRBJ2-5
D gene: .
clone size: few
CDR3 DNA: TGTGCCAGCACTCTTTTTCCTACGGAGACCCAGTACTTC
CDR3 protein: CASTLFPTETQYF

CDR3 length: 12
V gene: TRBV10-3
J gene: TRBJ2-7
D gene: TRBD1
clone size: .
CDR3 DNA: TGTGCCAGCGGGACAGGGGGCTACGAGCAGTACTTC
CDR3 protein: CASGTGGYEQYF

CDR3 length: 13
V gene: TRBV6-5
J gene: TRBJ2-7
D gene: .
clone size: few
CDR3 DNA: TGTGCCAGCAGTTACGGGCAGGGGCGCGAGCAGTACTTC
CDR3 protein: CASSYGQGREQYF

CDR3 length: 13
V gene: TRBV11-2
J gene: TRBJ2-7
D gene: TRBD1
clone size: .
CDR3 DNA: TGTGCCAGCAGGAGACAGGGTCCCGACGAGCAGTACTTC
CDR3 protein: CASRRQGPDEQYF

CDR3 length: 14
V gene: TRBV6-5
J gene: TRBJ1-6
D gene: .
clone size: .
CDR3 DNA: TGTGCCAGCAGTGCCGCCGACAGCCATTCACCCCTCCACTTT
CDR3 protein: CASSAADSHSPLHF

CDR3 length: 11
V gene: TRBV2
J gene: TRBJ1-2
D gene: TRBD1
clone size: many
CDR3 DNA: TGTGCCAGACAGGGGGCCTTGGGCTACACCTTC
CDR3 protein: CARQGALGYTF

CDR3 length: 14
V gene: TRBV4-3
J gene: TRBJ2-2
D gene: TRBD1
clone size: once
CDR3 DNA: TGCGCCAGCAGCCGACTGACAGGGAGCGGGGAGCTGTTTTTT
CDR3 protein: CASSRLTGSGELFF

CDR3 length: 17
V gene: TRBV7-3
J gene: TRBJ2-1
D gene: TRBD2
clone size: .
CDR3 DNA: TGTGCCAGCAGCTTAACGATTCGAGCGGGAGGGCCAAATGAGCAGTTCTTC
CDR3 protein: CASSLTIRAGGPNEQFF

CDR3 length: 15
V gene: TRBV7-6
J gene: TRBJ2-7
D gene: TRBD1
clone size: .
CDR3 DNA: TGTGCCAGCAGCTTCCTGGACAGGGAAGGGGACGAGCAGTACTTC
CDR3 protein: CASSFLDREGDEQYF

CDR3 length: 14
V gene: TRBV6-6
J gene: TRBJ1-2
D gene: .
clone size: few
CDR3 DNA: TGTGCCAGCAGTGACGACATGGGGACATATGGCTACACCTTC
CDR3 protein: CASSDDMGTYGYTF

CDR3 length: 14
V gene: TRBV5-6
J gene: TRBJ1-2
D gene: TRBD1
clone size: once
CDR3 DNA: TGTGCCAGCAGCAACAGACAGGGCCTCTATGGCTACACCTTC
CDR3 protein: CASSNRQGLYGYTF

CDR3 length: 14
V gene: TRBV7-3
J gene: TRBJ2-1
D gene: .
clone size: .
CDR3 DNA: TGTGCCAGCAGCTTGGGGGACTGGCAAAATGAGCAGTTCTTC
CDR3 protein: CASSLGDWQNEQFF

CDR3 length: 14
V gene: TRBV9
J gene: TRBJ1-3
D gene: TRBD1
clone size: .
CDR3 DNA: TGTGCCAGCAGCGACGGGACAGGGGGGGACACCATATATTTT
CDR3 protein: CASSDGTGGDTIYF

CDR3 length: 15
V gene: TRBV5-5
J gene: TRBJ1-1
D gene: .
clone size: .
CDR3 DNA: TGTGCCAGCAGCGCCCAGGGAATAAAGAACACTGAAGCTTTCTTT
CDR3 protein: CASSAQGIKNTEAFF

CDR3 length: 13
V gene: TRBV29-1
J gene: TRBJ2-5
D gene: .
clone size: .
CDR3 DNA: TGCAGCGTGGAAATTCAGGGTCGAGAGACCCAGTACTTC
CDR3 protein: CSVEIQGRETQYF

CDR3 length: 16
V gene: TRBV7-6
J gene: TRBJ2-3
D gene: TRBD2
clone size: .
CDR3 DNA: TGTGCCAGCAGCTTAGAACCAGCGGGGATCACAGATACGCAGTATTTT
CDR3 protein: CASSLEPAGITDTQYF

CDR3 length: 13
V gene: TRBV10-2
J gene: TRBJ1-2
D gene: .
clone size: .
CDR3 DNA: TGCGCCAGCACCCTACAGGGCTCCTATGGCTACACCTTC
CDR3 protein: CASTLQGSYGYTF

CDR3 length: 18
V gene: TRBV27
J gene: TRBJ2-1
D gene: .
clone size: .
CDR3 DNA: TGTGCCAGCAGTTTATCCCTCCCGCTAGCAGTTCCTTACAATGAGCAGTTCTTC
CDR3 protein: CASSLSLPLAVPYNEQFF

CDR3 length: 18
V gene: TRBV19
J gene: TRBJ2-2
D gene: TRBD1
clone size: .
CDR3 DNA: TGTGCCAGTAGTATAGGCGGGCCGGGACAGGGTTACACCGGGGAGCTGTTTTTT
CDR3 protein: CASSIGGPGQGYTGELFF

CDR3 length: 14
V gene: TRBV6-6
J gene: TRBJ1-5
D gene: .
clone size: .
CDR3 DNA: TGTGCCAGCGGCCCGAAACCAGGCAATCAGCCCCAGCATTTT
CDR3 protein: CASGPKPGNQPQHF

CDR3 length: 14
V gene: TRBV30
J gene: TRBJ2-3
D gene: TRBD2
clone size: .
CDR3 DNA: TGTGCCTCGGGGGGAGCGGGGAACACAGATACGCAGTATTTT
CDR3 protein: CASGGAGNTDTQYF

CDR3 length: 14
V gene: TRBV7-6
J gene: TRBJ2-7
D gene: .
clone size: .
CDR3 DNA: TGTGCCAGCAGCTTCCGGTCCCCGAGCTACGAGCAGTACTTC
CDR3 protein: CASSFRSPSYEQYF

CDR3 length: 15
V gene: TRBV29-1
J gene: TRBJ2-1
D gene: TRBD2
clone size: once
CDR3 DNA: TGCAGCGTTGACGGGACTAGCGGCTCCTACAATGAGCAGTTCTTC
CDR3 protein: CSVDGTSGSYNEQFF

CDR3 length: 15
V gene: TRBV19
J gene: TRBJ1-5
D gene: .
clone size: .
CDR3 DNA: TGTGCCAGTAGTATCCCAGGGTATAGCAATCAGCCCCAGCATTTT
CDR3 protein: CASSIPGYSNQPQHF

CDR3 length: 16
V gene: TRBV28
J gene: TRBJ2-5
D gene: TRBD2
clone size: .
CDR3 DNA: TGTGCCAGCAGTCCTATCGGACTAGCGTCTCAAGAGACCCAGTACTTC
CDR3 protein: CASSPIGLASQETQYF

CDR3 length: 13
V gene: TRBV19
J gene: TRBJ1-2
D gene: TRBD1
clone size: few
CDR3 DNA: TGTGCCAGTAGACGGGACAGTAACTATGGCTACACCTTC
CDR3 protein: CASRRDSNYGYTF

CDR3 length: 14
V gene: TRBV6-5
J gene: TRBJ2-5
D gene: TRBD2
clone size: few
CDR3 DNA: TGTGCCAGCAGGGAGCGGGGGGGGTATGAGACCCAGTACTTC
CDR3 protein: CASRERGGYETQYF

CDR3 length: 13
V gene: TRBV9
J gene: TRBJ1-1
D gene: .
clone size: many
CDR3 DNA: TGTGCCCCCCAGACCCCAGGGGACACTGAAGCTTTCTTT
CDR3 protein: CAPQTPGDTEAFF

CDR3 length: 15
V gene: TRBV5-6
J gene: TRBJ2-5
D gene: TRBD2
clone size: medium-sized
CDR3 DNA: TGTGCCAGCAGCCCCTGGGGTAGCGGGGGCGAGACCCAGTACTTC
CDR3 protein: CASSPWGSGGETQYF

CDR3 length: 16
V gene: TRBV5-4
J gene: TRBJ1-3
D gene: .
clone size: .
CDR3 DNA: TGTGCCAGCAGCTTGGATCAAACAGTCTCTGGAAACACCATATATTTT
CDR3 protein: CASSLDQTVSGNTIYF

CDR3 length: 14
V gene: TRBV9
J gene: TRBJ2-7
D gene: .
clone size: .
CDR3 DNA: TGTGCCAGCAGGCGGGCTAGCGCCCACTACGAGCAGTACTTC
CDR3 protein: CASRRASAHYEQYF

CDR3 length: 15
V gene: TRBV27
J gene: TRBJ2-7
D gene: .
clone size: .
CDR3 DNA: TGTGCCAGCAGTATTACCGGGACACGTTCCTACGAGCAGTACTTC
CDR3 protein: CASSITGTRSYEQYF

CDR3 length: 13
V gene: TRBV2
J gene: TRBJ2-1
D gene: TRBD1
clone size: .
CDR3 DNA: TGTGCCAGCAGTGTGGACAGGGGGAATGAGCAGTTCTTC
CDR3 protein: CASSVDRGNEQFF

CDR3 length: 15
V gene: TRBV5-1
J gene: TRBJ2-1
D gene: TRBD2
clone size: .
CDR3 DNA: TGCGCCAGCAGCCTAGGGACTAGCGTTTACAATGAGCAGTTCTTC
CDR3 protein: CASSLGTSVYNEQFF

CDR3 length: 15
V gene: TRBV6-5
J gene: TRBJ2-2
D gene: .
clone size: .
CDR3 DNA: TGTGCCAGCAGTCCTCCAGGGGTCGGGACCGGGGAGCTGTTTTTT
CDR3 protein: CASSPPGVGTGELFF

CDR3 length: 14
V gene: TRBV29-1
J gene: TRBJ2-7
D gene: TRBD1
clone size: .
CDR3 DNA: TGCAGCGTCGACGGGACAGGGGACTCTTACGAGCAGTACTTC
CDR3 protein: CSVDGTGDSYEQYF

CDR3 length: 16
V gene: TRBV19
J gene: TRBJ1-5
D gene: .
clone size: .
CDR3 DNA: TGTGCCAGTAGTATGAGTAAAGGCGGGAACAATCAGCCCCAGCATTTT
CDR3 protein: CASSMSKGGNNQPQHF

CDR3 length: 15
V gene: TRBV19
J gene: TRBJ1-5
D gene: TRBD1
clone size: .
CDR3 DNA: TGTGCCAGTAGCACCGGGACAGGGTACAATCAGCCCCAGCATTTT
CDR3 protein: CASSTGTGYNQPQHF

CDR3 length: 15
V gene: TRBV5-6
J gene: TRBJ2-7
D gene: .
clone size: .
CDR3 DNA: TGTGCCAGCACCCCTGCCGGGATAAGTGCCTACGAGCAGTACTTC
CDR3 protein: CASTPAGISAYEQYF

CDR3 length: 13
V gene: TRBV7-9
J gene: TRBJ1-2
D gene: TRBD1
clone size: .
CDR3 DNA: TGTGCCAGCAGCCCGGACAGGAACTATGGCTACACCTTC
CDR3 protein: CASSPDRNYGYTF

CDR3 length: 16
V gene: TRBV4-1
J gene: TRBJ2-3
D gene: .
clone size: once
CDR3 DNA: TGCGCCAGCAGCCAAGATTGGGCCACTGGCACAGATACGCAGTATTTT
CDR3 protein: CASSQDWATGTDTQYF

CDR3 length: 13
V gene: TRBV5-6
J gene: TRBJ2-3
D gene: .
clone size: .
CDR3 DNA: TGTGCCAGCAGCTTGGGAGAAAAAGATACGCAGTATTTT
CDR3 protein: CASSLGEKDTQYF

CDR3 length: 14
V gene: TRBV5-5
J gene: TRBJ1-1
D gene: TRBD1
clone size: .
CDR3 DNA: TGTGCCAGCAGCTTGGAAGGGACAGGCACTCTGGCTTTCTTT
CDR3 protein: CASSLEGTGTLAFF

CDR3 length: 14
V gene: TRBV2
J gene: TRBJ2-6
D gene: .
clone size: .
CDR3 DNA: TGTGCCGCCACTCGAGGAAGGGGGGCCAACGTCCTGACTTTC
CDR3 protein: CAATRGRGANVLTF

CDR3 length: 15
V gene: TRBV10-3
J gene: TRBJ2-7
D gene: .
clone size: .
CDR3 DNA: TGTGCCATCAGTGAGTCGAAGGGGGTAGCCTACGAGCAGTACTTC
CDR3 protein: CAISESKGVAYEQYF

CDR3 length: 14
V gene: TRBV29-1
J gene: TRBJ1-1
D gene: .
clone size: .
CDR3 DNA: TGCAGCGTTGAAGATCGGGGGGGTGAAACTGAAGCTTTCTTT
CDR3 protein: CSVEDRGGETEAFF

CDR3 length: 17
V gene: TRBV9
J gene: TRBJ2-5
D gene: TRBD2
clone size: .
CDR3 DNA: TGTGCCAGCAGCGTAGGGGTGGGGCTAGCGGACCAAGAGACCCAGTACTTC
CDR3 protein: CASSVGVGLADQETQYF

CDR3 length: 15
V gene: TRBV28
J gene: TRBJ2-7
D gene: TRBD1
clone size: .
CDR3 DNA: TGTGCCAGCAGTTTAGCCGGGACAGGGGAGTACGAGCAGTACTTC
CDR3 protein: CASSLAGTGEYEQYF